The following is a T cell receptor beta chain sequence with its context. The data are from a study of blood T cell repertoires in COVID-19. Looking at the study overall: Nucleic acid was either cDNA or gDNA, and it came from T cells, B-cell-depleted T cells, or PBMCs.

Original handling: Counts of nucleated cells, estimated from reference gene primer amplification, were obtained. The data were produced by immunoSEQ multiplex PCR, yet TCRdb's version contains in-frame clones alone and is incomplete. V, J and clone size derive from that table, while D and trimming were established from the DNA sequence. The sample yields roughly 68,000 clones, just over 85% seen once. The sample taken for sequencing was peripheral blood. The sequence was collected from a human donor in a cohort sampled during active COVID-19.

The CDR3 DNA sequence: TGTGCCAGCTCACAATTCTCGGGACAGGGGCGCAATCAGCCCCAGCATTTT. It encodes CASSQFSGQGRNQPQHF. The V and J genes are TRBV18 and TRBJ1-5; 10 bases agree with TRBD1. CDR1 KGHSH and CDR2 LQKENI come from the germline V gene. The CDR3 covers 17 residues. Trimming cost V 4 bases and J 2 bases; bases outside gene matches: 8.